This record covers a single T cell receptor beta chain. Its antigen remains unidentified. The source of the sample is a study of OX40 agonist ivuxolimab in advanced cancers. Study overall: Treatment received earlier with anti-PD-1, anti-PD-L1 or anti-CTLA-4 agents was allowed, and more than 35% had some.

Findings and limits, study-wide: Fewer expanded clones were found on average in CD4+ than in CD8+ T cells. The study observed clonal expansion of CD4+ and CD8+ blood T cells by week 6 at 0.1 to 3.0 mg/kg.

TCRdb keeps only in-frame clones here, not all; method: immunoSEQ multiplex PCR. There are about 89,000 clones in the sample; roughly 84% occur only once, and 0.25% to 0.3% lies in the top ten. V shed 11 bases and J shed 2 bases, with 16 bases lying between them. The CDR3 runs to 13 residues. CDR1 is SNHLY and CDR2 is FYNNEI in the germline V gene. The clonotype was recovered from an adult with an advanced solid tumor such as melanoma, head and neck, liver or kidney cancer. Material: CD4+ or CD8+ T cells sorted from blood, obtained in a trial of the OX40 agonist ivuxolimab. The V gene is TRBV2, the J gene TRBJ2-7; D tentatively fits TRBD1 or TRBD2 (7 bases each). Written as DNA, the CDR3 is TGTGCCTCAACCAGGGGGGGTCCCTACGAGCAGTACTTC. Its protein is CASTRGGPYEQYF.